This T cell receptor (beta chain) stems from a study of Ad26.COV2.S vaccination and SARS-CoV-2 variants. Overall study results and limits: Comparability of non-spike TCR breadth was observed across vaccine and placebo recipients.

TCRdb's copy holds only in-frame clones and misses some; the assay was immunoSEQ multiplex PCR. The sample includes roughly 140,000 clones, roughly 85% of them seen just once. With respect to this clone: Its specificity is unknown.

Sequencing used peripheral blood, obtained after recovery from COVID-19. The source is a human donor who had recovered from COVID-19.

This chain's CDR3 is CASSLLGVQRELFF. CDR3 nucleotides: TGTGCCAGCAGCTTATTGGGGGTGCAAAGGGAGCTGTTTTTT. This sequence joins TRBV7-2 and TRBJ2-2, with D possibly called TRBD1 or TRBD2 (5 bases each). The CDR3 loop spans 14 amino acids. Germline V lookup: CDR1 SGHTA, CDR2 FQGNSA. Trimming left V 2 bases short and J 9 bases short, with 13 bases between.